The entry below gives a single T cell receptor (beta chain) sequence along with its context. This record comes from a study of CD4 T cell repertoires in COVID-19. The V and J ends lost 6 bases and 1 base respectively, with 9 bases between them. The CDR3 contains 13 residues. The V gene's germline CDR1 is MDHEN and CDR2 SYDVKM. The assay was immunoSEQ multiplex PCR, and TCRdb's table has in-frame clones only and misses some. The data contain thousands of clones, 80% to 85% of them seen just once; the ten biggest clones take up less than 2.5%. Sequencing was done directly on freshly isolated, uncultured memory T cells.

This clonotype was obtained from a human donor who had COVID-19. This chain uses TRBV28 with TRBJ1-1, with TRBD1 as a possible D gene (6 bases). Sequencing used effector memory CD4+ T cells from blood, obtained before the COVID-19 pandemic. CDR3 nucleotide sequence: TGTGCCAGCAGCGACAGGCCGAACACTGAAGCTTTCTTT. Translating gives CASSDRPNTEAFF.